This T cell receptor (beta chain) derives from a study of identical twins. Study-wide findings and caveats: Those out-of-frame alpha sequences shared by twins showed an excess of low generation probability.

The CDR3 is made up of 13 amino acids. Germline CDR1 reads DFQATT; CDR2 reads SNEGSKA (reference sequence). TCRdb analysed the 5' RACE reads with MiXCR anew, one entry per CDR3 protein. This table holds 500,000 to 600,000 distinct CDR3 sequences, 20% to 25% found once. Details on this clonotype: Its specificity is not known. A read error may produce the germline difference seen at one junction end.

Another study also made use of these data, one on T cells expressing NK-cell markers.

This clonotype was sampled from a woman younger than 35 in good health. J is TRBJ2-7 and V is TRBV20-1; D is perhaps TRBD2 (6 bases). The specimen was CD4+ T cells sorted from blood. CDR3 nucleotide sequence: TGCAGTGCTAGTCCCGGACTAAGATACGAGCAGTGCTTC. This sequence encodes CSASPGLRYEQCF.